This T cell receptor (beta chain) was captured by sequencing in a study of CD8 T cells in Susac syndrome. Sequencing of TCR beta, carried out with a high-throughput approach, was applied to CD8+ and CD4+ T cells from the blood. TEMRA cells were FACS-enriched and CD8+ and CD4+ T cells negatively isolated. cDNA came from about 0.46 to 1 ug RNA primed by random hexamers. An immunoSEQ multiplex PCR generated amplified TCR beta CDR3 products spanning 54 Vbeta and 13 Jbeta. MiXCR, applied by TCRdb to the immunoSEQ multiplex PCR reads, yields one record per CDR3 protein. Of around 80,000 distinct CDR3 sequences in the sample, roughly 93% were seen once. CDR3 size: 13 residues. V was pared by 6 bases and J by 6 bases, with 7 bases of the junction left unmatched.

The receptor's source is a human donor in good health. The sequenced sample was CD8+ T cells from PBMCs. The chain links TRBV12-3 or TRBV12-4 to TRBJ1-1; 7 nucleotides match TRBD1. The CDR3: CASRSQGSPEAFF. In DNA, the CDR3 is TGTGCCAGCAGATCACAGGGGTCCCCTGAAGCTTTCTTT.